The 10 T cell receptor beta chains given below trace back to one sample, sequenced in a study of T cells expressing NK-cell markers. Each CDR3 protein gets one entry in TCRdb, which reprocessed the 5' RACE reads and gives no DNA. The sample includes 550,000 to 600,000 distinct CDR3 sequences. The specimen was blood T cells: a sorted CD56 or NKG2C T cell subset, CD4+ or CD8+ T cells, or bulk PBMC T cells (not recorded which). The receptors shown here come from a man younger than 30 in good health.

This chain joins TRBV12-3 or TRBV12-4 and TRBJ1-6. CDR3 size: 13 residues. The CDR3: CASSLKVSSPLHF.

This chain uses TRBV6-1 with TRBJ1-6. Per the germline V gene, CDR1 is MNHNS and CDR2 is SASEGT. The CDR3 is 16 amino acids. The CDR3 sequence is CASSRRSSSYNSPLHF.

The V and J genes are TRBV4-3 and TRBJ2-1; the TCRdb call, TRBD1, lacks DNA for checking. The CDR3 sequence is 13 residues long. The germline V gene has CDR1 LGHNA and CDR2 YSLEER. The CDR3: CASSPHNRPVLVF.

This chain links TRBV15 with TRBJ2-7; with no DNA, the TCRdb D assignment of TRBD1 cannot be verified. Germline V gene sequence: CDR1 LNHNV, CDR2 YYDKDF (reference sequence). The CDR3 covers 14 residues. The CDR3 sequence: CATAPGQGLDEQYF.

This chain uses TRBV12-3 or TRBV12-4 with TRBJ2-3; TCRdb's D call, TRBD2, is unchecked because there is no DNA. The CDR3 is 15 residues long. This chain's CDR3 is CASSPVRRAPDTQYF.

The chain has TRBV30 and TRBJ1-1; TCRdb's D gene call, TRBD1, goes unchecked for lack of DNA. The V gene's germline CDR1 is GTSNPN and CDR2 SVGIG (reference sequence). The CDR3 has 14 amino acids. The CDR3 loop reads CAWGMGTVGTEAFF.

The V and J genes are TRBV5-6 and TRBJ1-1. The CDR3 totals 14 residues. From germline, CDR1 is SGHDT and CDR2 YYEEEE. The CDR3 loop is CASSTDQALTEAFF.

The chain uses TRBV3-1 and TRBJ2-7; there is no DNA to check the TCRdb D call of TRBD1. Germline V gives CDR1 LGHDT, CDR2 YNNKEL (reference sequence). The CDR3 is 15 amino acids. The CDR3 reads CASSHAKDRAYEQYF.

This sequence joins TRBV7-6 and TRBJ1-4; with no DNA, the TCRdb D assignment of TRBD1 cannot be verified. The CDR3 contains 13 residues. Per the germline V gene, CDR1 is SGHVS and CDR2 is FNYEAQ. The CDR3 region is CASSVTGEEKLFF. The whole variable domain, filled in from reference TRBV7-6 and TRBJ1-4, reads GAGVSQSPRYKVTKRGQDVALRCDPISGHVSLYWYRQALGQGPEFLTYFNYEAQQDKSGLPNDRFSAERPEGSISTLTIQRTEQRDSAMYRCASSVTGEEKLFFGSGTQLSVL.

The chain joins TRBV5-1 to TRBJ2-1; TCRdb returns TRBD1, unconfirmable since there is no DNA. Germline V gene lookup returns CDR1 SGHRS and CDR2 YFSETQ. The CDR3 runs 16 residues. Here the CDR3 reads CASSKTGTDSYNEQFF.